This is a list of T cell receptor beta chains from one sample in a study of control samples from healthy donors and cancer patients. TCRdb's table, derived via immunoSEQ multiplex PCR, lists solely in-frame clones and lacks some. The repertoire holds roughly 50,000 clones, with approximately 92% as singletons. Sequenced material: PBMCs. These receptor sequences come from a man aged 25 to 45 with colorectal cancer. Both conserved end residues are part of each CDR3. Fields, in order: D gene, clone size, V gene, J gene, CDR3 DNA, CDR3 protein. The D gene is left open where the match is weak. Size is stated for part of the rows, as once, few or many counts, or as a class when the clone is expanded.

TRBD1	.	TRBV7-2	TRBJ2-7	TGTGCCAGCAGCTTAGTGGGACAGGGCACCTACGAGCAGTACTTC	CASSLVGQGTYEQYF
.	.	TRBV7-9	TRBJ2-7	TGTGCCAGCAGCCACATCGAAAGGGGCTCCTACGAGCAGTACTTC	CASSHIERGSYEQYF
.	.	TRBV5-1	TRBJ2-1	TGCGCCAGCAGTTTAAATCTCCAGGGAAATGAGCAGTTCTTC	CASSLNLQGNEQFF
TRBD2	.	TRBV12-5	TRBJ2-3	TGTGCTAGCTCCCCCCGGACTAGCGGGGGCTCTAGCACAGATACGCAGTATTTT	CASSPRTSGGSSTDTQYF
.	.	TRBV4-3	TRBJ1-1	TGCGCCAGCAGCCAACAGACACAGATCACTGAAGCTTTCTTT	CASSQQTQITEAFF
.	.	TRBV29-1	TRBJ2-7	TGCAGCGTGAAGGGGGGTCCTAGCTCCTACGAGCAGTACTTC	CSVKGGPSSYEQYF
.	.	TRBV5-6	TRBJ2-1	TGTGCCAGCAGCTTGAGGCGGAGCTCCTACAATGAGCAGTTCTTC	CASSLRRSSYNEQFF
TRBD1	.	TRBV11-2	TRBJ1-2	TGTGCCAGCAGCACATGGACAGGAAACTATGGCTACACCTTC	CASSTWTGNYGYTF
.	.	TRBV4-1	TRBJ2-1	TGCGCCAGCAGCCATGTTAGCGGAGGCTCCTACAATGAGCAGTTCTTC	CASSHVSGGSYNEQFF
.	.	TRBV12-3/TRBV12-4	TRBJ1-1	TGTGCCAGCAGGTTAGCAGGGGACACTGAAGCTTTCTTT	CASRLAGDTEAFF
.	once	TRBV20-1	TRBJ1-2	TGCAGTGCCGGAGGGGCGCGTGGCTACACCTTC	CSAGGARGYTF
.	.	TRBV7-2	TRBJ1-6	TGTGCCAGCAGCCTATCAGGGACTCGGAATTCACCCCTCCACTTT	CASSLSGTRNSPLHF
.	.	TRBV11-2	TRBJ1-6	TGTGCCAGCAGCTTAAGACCTTGGGATTCACCCCTCCACTTT	CASSLRPWDSPLHF
.	.	TRBV7-6	TRBJ1-6	TGTGCCAGCAGCCACTCACAGATTAATTCACCCCTCCACTTT	CASSHSQINSPLHF
TRBD1	.	TRBV7-2	TRBJ2-3	TGTGCCAGCAGCTTAAACCGGGACAGGCGCACAGATACGCAGTATTTT	CASSLNRDRRTDTQYF
.	.	TRBV7-9	TRBJ1-2	TGTGCCAGCAGTAGCGGCAGGGGCGAGGGGAACTATGGCTACACCTTC	CASSSGRGEGNYGYTF
.	once	TRBV6-6	TRBJ2-3	TGTGCCAGCAGTTACGGGGTAGATACGCAGTATTTT	CASSYGVDTQYF
TRBD1	.	TRBV6-5	TRBJ1-2	TGTGCCAGCAGTAGGACAGGGACCACTAACTATGGCTACACCTTC	CASSRTGTTNYGYTF
.	.	TRBV10-3	TRBJ2-1	TGTGCCATCAGTGCTTTTGATGAGCAGTTCTTC	CAISAFDEQFF
.	.	TRBV5-8	TRBJ1-1	TGTGCCAGCAGCTTCGAACGTGACACTGAAGCTTTCTTT	CASSFERDTEAFF
.	.	TRBV21-1	TRBJ2-7	TGTGCCAGCACCAATATGAACGAGCAGTACTTC	CASTNMNEQYF
TRBD2	.	TRBV29-1	TRBJ2-3	TGCAGCCCGTATGGACTAGCGGGGGGCCGTTCGACAGATACGCAGTATTTT	CSPYGLAGGRSTDTQYF
.	.	TRBV9	TRBJ2-3	TGTGCCAGCAGCCTCGGGGCGCAGGACACAGATACGCAGTATTTT	CASSLGAQDTDTQYF
.	.	TRBV7-9	TRBJ2-7	TGTGCCAGCAGTTCAGGGCTACCCTACGAGCAGTACTTC	CASSSGLPYEQYF
TRBD2	.	TRBV10-2	TRBJ2-7	TGCGCCAGCCGCCCAGGGAGGGATCACGAGCAGTACTTC	CASRPGRDHEQYF
TRBD2	.	TRBV10-3	TRBJ2-3	TGTGCCATCAGTGACCCTTCACGGGGGGAGGAAGATACGCAGTATTTT	CAISDPSRGEEDTQYF
.	.	TRBV15	TRBJ2-1	TGTGCCACCAGCAGAGCGGAATATGAGCAGTTCTTC	CATSRAEYEQFF
.	.	TRBV19	TRBJ1-1	TGTGCCAGTAGTAGGGGGAGAGACAGCTTGAACACTGAAGCTTTCTTT	CASSRGRDSLNTEAFF
.	.	TRBV4-2	TRBJ2-2	TGTGCCAGCAGCTTCGCCGGTCGAGAAAACACCGGGGAGCTGTTTTTT	CASSFAGRENTGELFF
.	.	TRBV27	TRBJ1-2	TGTGCCAGCAGTTTATCGGGCAGGGTTGGCTACACCTTC	CASSLSGRVGYTF
TRBD2	.	TRBV19	TRBJ2-3	TGTGCCAGTAGTGTCGGGGGGGGCCCGGATACGCAGTATTTT	CASSVGGGPDTQYF
.	.	TRBV9	TRBJ1-3	TGTGCCAGCAGCCCCTACGGCGGGGGGAACACCATATATTTT	CASSPYGGGNTIYF
.	.	TRBV20-1	TRBJ1-1	TGCAGTGCTAGTTTGGGGACGGCTAAGAACACTGAAGCTTTCTTT	CSASLGTAKNTEAFF
.	.	TRBV3-1/TRBV3-2	TRBJ1-1	TGTGCCAGCAGCCAAGGGGGGATTTACACTGAAGCTTTCTTT	CASSQGGIYTEAFF
TRBD1	.	TRBV5-1	TRBJ2-5	TGCGCCAGCAGCCCCCGGACAGGGGTCCAAGAGACCCAGTACTTC	CASSPRTGVQETQYF
TRBD1	.	TRBV7-2	TRBJ1-2	TGTGCCAGCAGCCTAGCCAGGGACAGGGTCTATGGCTACACCTTC	CASSLARDRVYGYTF
.	.	TRBV9	TRBJ2-3	TGTGCCAGCAGCGGGGGGAAAGGGGGAGAAAATACGCAGTATTTT	CASSGGKGGENTQYF